A few counts support the clone carrying this T cell receptor beta chain. The germline gene is not matched at one end of the junction; a read error may be the cause. The data belong to a study of tumor and adjacent non-tumor tissue in lung cancer. Overall study context: Stage I to III disease affected some 11 men and 4 or 5 women aged about 31 to 85.

The library came from three nested PCR rounds adapted from ARM-PCR protocols. TCRdb passed the multiplex PCR reads through MiXCR, listing each CDR3 protein once. The top ten clones hold 20% to 25% of a sample with 52,000 or so distinct CDR3 sequences, about 70% of them seen once. Germline V gene sequence: CDR1 SGHDT, CDR2 YYEEEE. The CDR3 runs to 13 residues. This sample's RNA came from whole unsorted tissue. The normal lung tissue was taken more than 3 cm from the tumor edge. The specimen sequenced was distant non-tumor lung tissue. This TCR was sampled from a woman aged 60-70 years with non-small cell lung cancer. The gene calls are TRBV5-6 and TRBJ2-5, with 9 positions matching TRBD1. CDR3 sequence reads: CISSLRTGEIQYF. The CDR3 bases are TGTATCAGCAGCTTGAGGACAGGGGAGATCCAGTACTTC.